The 27 T cell receptor beta chains listed next were all sequenced from one sample in a study of blood T cell repertoires in COVID-19. Data came from immunoSEQ multiplex PCR; TCRdb stores just in-frame clones and leaves some out. Of roughly 99,000 clones listed, 79% are singletons. The specimen sequenced was peripheral blood. These TCRs come from a woman of 80 years or more with active or convalescent COVID-19.

The rearrangement joins TRBV24-1 to TRBJ2-1, with 8 bases fitting TRBD1. This CDR3 spans 15 amino acids. J was trimmed by 7 bases and V by 3 bases; bases with no gene match: 7. The germline CDR1 and CDR2 sequences are KGHDR and SFDVKD. CDR3 nucleotide sequence: TGTGCCACCAGTGATAGCCAGGGGGCAGGAAATGAGCAGTTCTTC. The encoded protein is CATSDSQGAGNEQFF.

This clone has a single count. J is TRBJ1-2 and V is TRBV6-2 or TRBV6-3; the D is unclear. Germline assignment: CDR1 MNHEY and CDR2 SVGEGT. Deletions cut 5 bases from V and 4 bases from J, with 11 bases between. This CDR3 is 13 amino acids long. The CDR3 DNA reads TGTGCCAGCAGTCTCCGGTCTGGCTATGGCTACACCTTC. Residues: CASSLRSGYGYTF.

V usage is TRBV27 and J usage is TRBJ2-1, with D perhaps matching TRBD2 (7 bases). V was shortened by 3 bases and J by 3 bases, with 15 bases between the two germline ends. Germline V gene lookup returns CDR1 MNHEY and CDR2 SMNVEV (reference sequence). The CDR3 is 16 amino acids. In nucleotides, the CDR3 is TGTGCCAGCAGTTTGGGGGCGGGGGCTATCTACAATGAGCAGTTCTTC. Translated: CASSLGAGAIYNEQFF.

The chain has TRBV29-1 and TRBJ2-5; 7 positions match TRBD2. V dropped 8 bases and J dropped 0; count of bases not matched to a gene: 9. CDR1 and CDR2 from the germline V gene are SQVTM and ANQGSEA. The CDR3 contains 14 residues. The DNA for the CDR3 is TGCAGCACCTTGGGGGGGGGTCACCAAGAGACCCAGTACTTC. It codes for CSTLGGGHQETQYF.

The chain couples TRBV6-5 to TRBJ1-4; 10 bases line up with TRBD1. From germline, CDR1 is MNHEY and CDR2 SVGAGI. V gave up 9 bases and J gave up 7 bases; unmatched junction bases: 2. The CDR3 is made up of 12 amino acids. CDR3: CASDRGLEKLFF. The CDR3 DNA sequence: TGTGCCAGTGACAGGGGGCTTGAAAAACTGTTTTTT.

The V and J genes are TRBV29-1 and TRBJ2-3; D not resolved. V lost 4 bases and J 0 bases, leaving 8 bases between the germline ends. The CDR3 is 13 amino acids. Germline V gene lookup returns CDR1 SQVTM and CDR2 ANQGSEA. The CDR3 region is CSVVLSSTDTQYF. The CDR3, as DNA: TGCAGCGTTGTCTTATCTAGCACAGATACGCAGTATTTT.

The V gene is TRBV28, the J gene TRBJ2-3; 8 positions agree with TRBD1. Germline V gives CDR1 MDHEN, CDR2 SYDVKM. The J segment lost 2 bases and the V segment lost 10 bases, leaving 8 bases of the junction unmatched. There are 14 residues in the CDR3. The CDR3 DNA reads TGTGCCACCCAGGACAGGGTAGACACAGATACGCAGTATTTT. It yields the protein CATQDRVDTDTQYF.

The rearrangement links TRBV6-5 to TRBJ2-1, with D perhaps matching TRBD2 (6 bases). With 10 bases removed from V and 7 bases from J, the gap between germline ends came to 14 bases. The CDR3 consists of 12 residues. Germline CDR1 MNHEY, CDR2 SVGAGI. The CDR3 is CATTGVRNEQFF. CDR3 DNA: TGTGCCACGACGGGAGTTCGGAATGAGCAGTTCTTC.

About this clone: This may arise from a read error, as a much more abundant clone is one base away. This rearrangement joins TRBV5-1 to TRBJ2-7; 10 bases fit TRBD2. This CDR3 has 14 amino acids. Per the germline V gene, CDR1 is SGHRS and CDR2 is YFSETQ. For the CDR3, the DNA is TGTGCCAGCAGCGTAGCGGGAGGACCCTACGAGCAGTACTTC. Protein sequence: CASSVAGGPYEQYF. The variable domain in full, with the rest retrieved from reference TRBV5-1 and TRBJ2-7, is KAGVTQTPRYLIKTRGQQVTLSCSPISGHRSVSWYQQTPGQGLQFLFEYFSETQRNKGNFPGRFSGRQFSNSRSEMNVSTLELGDSALYLCASSVAGGPYEQYFGPGTRLTVT.

The chain uses TRBV6-5 and TRBJ1-4; D ambiguous. The CDR3 runs 15 residues. The germline gives CDR1 MNHEY, CDR2 SVGAGI. Trimming left V 5 bases short and J 7 bases short, with 17 bases between. The CDR3 region is CASSPDPRRSEKLFF. The CDR3 DNA reads TGTGCCAGCAGTCCCGACCCGCGACGGAGTGAAAAACTGTTTTTT.

The chain uses TRBV6-5 and TRBJ2-3, with 8 bases fitting TRBD2. Germline trimming cut 6 bases from V and 3 bases from J; bases unmatched to any gene: 5. CDR1 is MNHEY and CDR2 is SVGAGI in the germline V gene. The CDR3 extends over 14 amino acids. CDR3 region: CASSLRGGTDTQYF. CDR3 nucleotides: TGTGCCAGCAGCCTTCGGGGGGGGACAGATACGCAGTATTTT.

This clone has a single count. The genes are TRBV9 and TRBJ1-1; D might be TRBD1 (6 bases). V shed 1 base and J shed 0 bases, with 19 bases lying between them. The V gene's germline CDR1 is SGDLS and CDR2 YYNGEE. CDR3 length: 18 residues. In nucleotides, the CDR3 is TGTGCCAGCAGCGTATATGCGGGGGCCTGGACTGTGAACACTGAAGCTTTCTTT. This gives the protein CASSVYAGAWTVNTEAFF.

The chain links TRBV28 to TRBJ1-6; D uncertain. Trimming took off 2 bases at V and 9 bases at J, with 5 bases between the two ends. The CDR3 is made up of 12 amino acids. CDR1 and CDR2 from the germline V gene are MDHEN and SYDVKM. CDR3 DNA sequence: TGTGCCAGCAGTTTAGCAGTTTCACCCCTCCACTTT. Protein: CASSLAVSPLHF.

The gene calls are TRBV28 and TRBJ1-2; the D is unclear. CDR3 length: 12 amino acids. The V gene's germline CDR1 is MDHEN and CDR2 SYDVKM. Trimming shortened V by 8 bases and J by 4 bases, and 11 bases separated the two germline ends. The CDR3 loop reads CASHPGSYGYTF. DNA for the CDR3: TGTGCCAGCCATCCCGGGAGCTATGGCTACACCTTC.

The genes are TRBV9 and TRBJ2-3; TRBD2 aligns across 8 bases. The CDR3 loop spans 19 amino acids. V gave up 2 bases and J gave up 3 bases; unmatched junction bases: 17. The germline gives CDR1 SGDLS, CDR2 YYNGEE. The CDR3 region is CASSVRRGQAGEGTDTQYF. The CDR3 bases are TGTGCCAGCAGCGTTAGGCGCGGGCAAGCGGGAGAGGGAACAGATACGCAGTATTTT.

This clone was seen only once. The CDR3 region is CASSHLAPDTQYF. The CDR3 DNA reads TGTGCCAGCAGCCACCTGGCCCCAGATACGCAGTATTTT. The chain has TRBV5-5 and TRBJ2-3, with D hard to call. Trimming left V 4 bases short and J 4 bases short, with 10 bases between. The CDR3 sequence is 13 residues long. Germline CDR1 and CDR2: SGHKS and YYEKEE (reference sequence).

Remarks on this clone: A read error may produce the germline difference seen at one junction end. The chain carries TRBV5-1 and TRBJ2-4, with TRBD1 as a possible D gene (6 bases). From germline, CDR1 is SGHRS and CDR2 YFSETQ. The length of the CDR3 is 17 residues. CDR3 coding DNA: TGTGCCAGCAGCTTGGGGTTCATAGGGGGACAAGGAAACATTCAGTACTTC. Translation gives CASSLGFIGGQGNIQYF.

A remark on this clone: One junction end disagrees with the germline gene, perhaps due to a read error. V gene TRBV5-1 combines with J gene TRBJ1-2; D is possibly TRBD1 (5 bases). The CDR3 covers 14 residues. Germline V gives CDR1 SGHRS, CDR2 YFSETQ. CDR3 sequence: CASSLGQGTYGYTF. CDR3 nucleotides: TGTGCCAGCAGCTTGGGGCAGGGCACCTATGGCTACACCTTC.

The chain uses TRBV21-1 and TRBJ2-2; whether TRBD1, the table's D call, matches the DNA was not checked. TRBV21-1 corresponds to a pseudogene. This CDR3 is 15 amino acids long. For the CDR3, the DNA is TGTGCCAGCAGCAAACGAAGGGGTCGACTCGGGGAGCTGTTTTTT. Its translation: CASSKRRGRLGELFF.

This clone was observed a single time. The V and J genes are TRBV2 and TRBJ2-7, with 8 bases matching TRBD1. V dropped 10 bases and J dropped 3; count of bases not matched to a gene: 14. CDR1 is SNHLY and CDR2 is FYNNEI in the germline V gene. This CDR3 has 15 amino acids. CDR3 residues: CAISRGQESNYEQYF. CDR3 nucleotide sequence: TGTGCCATCTCACGGGGACAGGAGTCGAACTACGAGCAGTACTTC. Based on the CDR3 plus reference TRBV2 and TRBJ2-7, the full variable domain is EPEVTQTPSHQVTQMGQEVILRCVPISNHLYFYWYRQILGQKVEFLVSFYNNEISEKSEIFDDQFSVERPDGSNFTLKIRSTKLEDSAMYFCAISRGQESNYEQYFGPGTRLTVT.

A single count supports this clone. This rearrangement joins TRBV6-2 or TRBV6-3 to TRBJ2-1; 8 nucleotides align to TRBD2. CDR1 is MNHEY, CDR2 SVGEGT, per germline. V gave up 4 bases and J gave up 7 bases; unmatched junction bases: 3. The CDR3 contains 13 residues. This CDR3 reads CASSSRLANEQFF. The CDR3 nucleotides are TGTGCCAGCAGTTCCAGACTAGCGAATGAGCAGTTCTTC.

The chain couples TRBV6-4 to TRBJ1-1; D gene unclear. The V end lost 6 bases, the J end lost 0 bases, and 8 bases lay between the germline ends. Germline V gene sequence: CDR1 MRHNA, CDR2 SNTAGT. This CDR3 has 13 residues. As DNA, the CDR3 is TGTGCCAGCAGCAGAAACATGAACACTGAAGCTTTCTTT. This sequence encodes CASSRNMNTEAFF.

This clone was recorded only once. The rearrangement joins TRBV5-1 to TRBJ2-6; D perhaps matches TRBD1 (6 bases). Trimming took off 2 bases at V and 2 bases at J, with 14 bases between the two ends. This CDR3 contains 17 residues. CDR1 SGHRS and CDR2 YFSETQ come from the germline V gene. The CDR3 coding sequence is TGCGCCAGCAGCTTACAGGGCTTTGCTACTGGGGCCAACGTCCTGACTTTC. This codes for CASSLQGFATGANVLTF.

The chain joins TRBV24-1 to TRBJ1-5; TRBD1 matches 7 bases. The CDR3 length is 15 residues. In germline, CDR1 is KGHDR, CDR2 SFDVKD. V lost 3 bases and J lost 7; bases outside the gene matches: 8. This chain's CDR3 is CATSDRTGGGQPQHF. CDR3 in DNA: TGTGCCACCAGTGATCGGACAGGTGGTGGCCAGCCCCAGCATTTT.

This chain connects TRBV11-1 to TRBJ2-1; TRBD2 agrees at 7 bases. The germline V gene encodes CDR1 SGHAT and CDR2 FQDESV (reference sequence). V gave up 6 bases and J gave up 7 bases; unmatched junction bases: 12. The CDR3 runs 15 residues. In DNA form, the CDR3 reads TGTGCCAGCAGTCAAGCGGGAACCTTTGGGAATGAGCAGTTCTTC. Translated, it gives CASSQAGTFGNEQFF.

The chain carries TRBV6-2 or TRBV6-3 and TRBJ2-7; 7 bases align to TRBD1. V gave up 3 bases and J gave up 2 bases; unmatched junction bases: 10. The CDR3 runs to 16 residues. The germline V gene has CDR1 MNHEY and CDR2 SVGEGT. CDR3 DNA sequence: TGTGCCAGCAGTTATGGTCAGGGGGTACGACCCTACGAGCAGTACTTC. Translated: CASSYGQGVRPYEQYF.

The rearrangement links TRBV6-5 to TRBJ2-5, with D unclear. Germline assignment: CDR1 MNHEY and CDR2 SVGAGI. The CDR3 runs to 14 residues. Trimming shortened V by 6 bases and J by 5 bases, and 16 bases separated the two germline ends. CDR3 protein: CASRPGWAEETQYF. The CDR3 DNA follows: TGTGCCAGCAGGCCCGGATGGGCCGAGGAGACCCAGTACTTC.